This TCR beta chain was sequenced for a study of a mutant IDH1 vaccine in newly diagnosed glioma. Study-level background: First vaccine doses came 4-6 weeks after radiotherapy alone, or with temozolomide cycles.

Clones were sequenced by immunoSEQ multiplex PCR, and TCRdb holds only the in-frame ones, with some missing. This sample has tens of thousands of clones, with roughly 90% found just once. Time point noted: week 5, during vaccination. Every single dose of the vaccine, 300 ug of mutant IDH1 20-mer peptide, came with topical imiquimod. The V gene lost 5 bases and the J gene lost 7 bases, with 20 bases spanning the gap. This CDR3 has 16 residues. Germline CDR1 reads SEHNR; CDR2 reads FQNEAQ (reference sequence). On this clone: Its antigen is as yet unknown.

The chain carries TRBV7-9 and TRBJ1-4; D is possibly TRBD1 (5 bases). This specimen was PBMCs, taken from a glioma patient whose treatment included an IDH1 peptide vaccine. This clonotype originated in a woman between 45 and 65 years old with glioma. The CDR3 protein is CASSLTWGPGPEKLFF. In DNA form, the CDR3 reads TGTGCCAGCAGCCTCACCTGGGGCCCGGGACCTGAAAAACTGTTTTTT.